This T cell receptor (beta chain) was found in a study of identical twins. This clonotype was counted only a few times. Its cognate antigen is unknown. Healthy Caucasians, and only they, were the donors. The CDR3 length is 13 residues. V was pared by 4 bases and J by 5 bases, with 10 bases between. Germline V gene lookup returns CDR1 SGHRS and CDR2 YFSETQ. Study outcomes and limitations: Models predicted less out-of-frame TCR alpha sharing in monozygotic twins than was found. In drawing conclusions, the study used cross-sectional statistical analysis and did not follow the same donors.

TCRdb called the 5' RACE reads again in MiXCR, with one record for every CDR3 protein. The sample gives about 690,000 distinct CDR3 sequences, around 6% of which show up once; roughly 1.8% is in the top ten. This rearrangement joins TRBV5-1 to TRBJ1-5, with no clear D. The sequenced sample was naive T cells sorted from blood. The source is a man younger than 35 in good health. CDR3 sequence reads: CASSAGVDQPQHF. The CDR3 DNA is TGCGCCAGCAGCGCCGGAGTGGATCAGCCCCAGCATTTT.